One sample yielded the 27 T cell receptor beta chains listed below, sequenced in a study of blood T cell repertoires in COVID-19. Repertoires were generated with immunoSEQ multiplex PCR, while TCRdb's copy carries only in-frame clones and drops some. Found here are 130,000 to 150,000 clones, roughly 84% of them singletons; the top ten hold about 6.8%. Sample: peripheral blood. The receptors stem from a woman aged 50 to 60 in a cohort sampled during active or convalescent COVID-19.

The chain couples TRBV4-1 to TRBJ1-4; the match to TRBD1 covers 9 bases. The CDR3 covers 16 residues. Looked up from germline, CDR1 is MGHRA and CDR2 is YSYEKL. Trimming removed 3 bases from V and 3 bases from J; junction bases left unmatched: 5. The CDR3 loop is CASSQATGGANEKLFF. The CDR3, as DNA: TGCGCCAGCAGCCAGGCGACAGGGGGGGCTAATGAAAAACTGTTTTTT.

The J gene is TRBJ1-5, the V gene TRBV6-1; D may be TRBD1 (5 bases). CDR1 and CDR2 (germline): MNHNS, SASEGT. V was shortened by 1 base and J by 9 bases, with 13 bases between the two germline ends. The CDR3 is made up of 14 amino acids. The CDR3 sequence is CASSEGLPGVPQHF. The CDR3, as DNA: TGTGCCAGCAGTGAAGGACTCCCGGGGGTGCCCCAGCATTTT.

The chain combines TRBV6-5 with TRBJ1-3; D gene ambiguous. The V gene's germline CDR1 is MNHEY and CDR2 SVGAGI. Trimming pared 6 bases from V and 0 bases from J, leaving 12 bases between. The CDR3 consists of 15 residues. DNA of the CDR3: TGTGCCAGCAGGCAGTATGAATTCTCTGGAAACACCATATATTTT. Residues: CASRQYEFSGNTIYF.

V is TRBV5-4 and J is TRBJ2-7, with D uncertain. CDR1 is SGHNT and CDR2 is YYREEE in the germline V gene (reference sequence). V gave up 0 bases and J gave up 2 bases, with 9 bases separating them. The CDR3 covers 14 residues. CDR3 nucleotides: TGTGCCAGCAGCTTGGAGCCTACTCCCTACGAGCAGTACTTC. Amino acid sequence: CASSLEPTPYEQYF.

V gene TRBV1 combines with J gene TRBJ2-1; TRBD2 is taken as the D call from the table, unchecked against the DNA. TRBV1 is assigned pseudogene status. CDR3 size: 20 residues. The CDR3 loop is CTSSQPSLLPRRVPYNEQFF. CDR3 DNA: TGCACCAGCAGCCAACCTAGCTTGCTACCTCGACGAGTGCCCTACAATGAGCAGTTCTTC.

The chain links TRBV19 to TRBJ2-5; D perhaps matches TRBD2 (7 bases). Germline values: CDR1 LNHDA, CDR2 SQIVND (reference sequence). The V end was cut by 8 bases, the J end by 5 bases, with 18 bases between. This CDR3 comprises 14 residues. CDR3 DNA sequence: TGTGCCAGTGGTAACGGGGGGCCCCGGGAGACCCAGTACTTC. Its translation is CASGNGGPRETQYF.

This chain links TRBV3-1 (or the pseudogene TRBV3-2) with TRBJ1-2; maybe TRBD1 (6 bases). Trimming took off 1 base at V and 6 bases at J, with 12 bases between the two ends. The CDR3 runs 14 residues. CDR1 is LGHDT and CDR2 is YNNKEL in the germline V gene (reference sequence). Here the CDR3 reads CASSQAQGAHGYTF. The CDR3 DNA reads as TGTGCCAGCAGCCAAGCACAGGGCGCTCATGGCTACACCTTC.

The DNA for the CDR3 is TGTGCCAGCAGCTTGTCGGCTGGGCAGGGGAAGAACTATGGCTACACCTTC. Amino acids: CASSLSAGQGKNYGYTF. The rearrangement links TRBV5-6 to TRBJ1-2; TRBD1 is a possible D gene (6 bases). Trimming removed 1 base at V and 2 bases at J, with 18 bases between. The germline CDR1 and CDR2 sequences are SGHDT and YYEEEE. The length of the CDR3 is 17 residues. Based on the CDR3 plus reference TRBV5-6 and TRBJ1-2, the full variable domain is DAGVTQSPTHLIKTRGQQVTLRCSPKSGHDTVSWYQQALGQGPQFIFQYYEEEERQRGNFPDRFSGHQFPNYSSELNVNALLLGDSALYLCASSLSAGQGKNYGYTFGSGTRLTVV.

The rearrangement uses TRBV7-6 and TRBJ2-2; possible D gene TRBD1, 6 bases. V was cut by 1 base and J by 0 bases, with 9 bases left in between. This CDR3 spans 16 amino acids. CDR1 and CDR2 (germline): SGHVS, FNYEAQ. CDR3 amino acids: CASSLGTAANTGELFF. CDR3 nucleotides: TGTGCCAGCAGCTTAGGGACAGCTGCGAACACCGGGGAGCTGTTTTTT.

The chain links TRBV19 to TRBJ1-4, with 7 bases matching TRBD1. CDR1 and CDR2 (germline): LNHDA, SQIVND (reference sequence). The CDR3 has 16 amino acids. The V and J ends lost 0 bases and 10 bases, in that order; junction bases with no gene match: 11. CDR3 nucleotides: TGTGCCAGTAGTATAGACGGACAGGCTCGGCTGGGAAAACTGTTTTTT. Residues: CASSIDGQARLGKLFF.

This chain connects TRBV4-2 to TRBJ2-7; D gene uncertain. CDR3 length: 16 amino acids. The V end was cut by 0 bases, the J end by 0 bases, with 12 bases between. The V gene's germline CDR1 is LGHNA and CDR2 YNFKEQ. The CDR3 DNA follows: TGTGCCAGCAGCCAAGAGGCGGAAGAAAGCTCCTACGAGCAGTACTTC. The encoded protein is CASSQEAEESSYEQYF.

The genes are TRBV7-3 and TRBJ1-1; 9 nucleotides match TRBD1. V shed 5 bases, J shed 4 bases, and the junction held 5 bases outside the gene matches. The CDR3 contains 14 residues. Germline V CDR1 and CDR2: SGHTA, FQGTGA. CDR3 nucleotide sequence: TGTGCCAGCAGCCCGACAGGGGGGACCACTGAAGCTTTCTTT. Translating gives CASSPTGGTTEAFF.

The J gene is TRBJ1-1, the V gene TRBV5-1; 11 positions agree with TRBD1. The CDR3 covers 16 residues. CDR1 SGHRS and CDR2 YFSETQ come from the germline V gene. The ends lost 4 bases at V and 0 bases at J; junction bases unmatched: 5. The CDR3 sequence is CASSRTGGRMNTEAFF. DNA for the CDR3: TGCGCCAGCAGCCGGACAGGGGGCCGGATGAACACTGAAGCTTTCTTT.

The genes are TRBV7-9 and TRBJ2-1; TRBD2 might be the D (6 bases). This CDR3 comprises 12 residues. V was shortened by 5 bases and J by 8 bases, with 10 bases between the two germline ends. Germline V gives CDR1 SEHNR, CDR2 FQNEAQ (reference sequence). The CDR3 sequence is CASSNAGHEQFF. CDR3 nucleotides: TGTGCCAGCAGCAACGCGGGGCATGAGCAGTTCTTC.

This sequence joins TRBV2 and TRBJ1-6, with TRBD1 matching over 7 bases. Germline V lookup: CDR1 SNHLY, CDR2 FYNNEI. With V trimmed by 6 bases and J by 7 bases, 6 bases remained unmatched. CDR3 length equals 14 residues. CDR3 loop: CASRRDSANSPLHF. CDR3 DNA sequence: TGTGCCAGCAGAAGGGACAGTGCGAATTCACCCCTCCACTTT. Full variable domain (outside the CDR3, taken from reference TRBV2 and TRBJ1-6): EPEVTQTPSHQVTQMGQEVILRCVPISNHLYFYWYRQILGQKVEFLVSFYNNEISEKSEIFDDQFSVERPDGSNFTLKIRSTKLEDSAMYFCASRRDSANSPLHFGNGTRLTVT.

This clone was seen a few times. The rearrangement joins TRBV5-8 to TRBJ2-5; tentative D call: TRBD1 (6 bases). From germline, CDR1 is SGHTS and CDR2 YDEGEE. This CDR3 contains 14 residues. The germline V and J ends were trimmed by 2 bases and 1 base, with 9 bases remaining between them. CDR3 loop: CASSFQQGQETQYF. The CDR3 DNA sequence: TGTGCCAGCAGCTTTCAACAGGGCCAAGAGACCCAGTACTTC. Full variable domain (rest looked up from reference TRBV5-8 and TRBJ2-5): EAGVTQSPTHLIKTRGQQATLRCSPISGHTSVYWYQQALGLGLQFLLWYDEGEERNRGNFPPRFSGRQFPNYSSELNVNALELEDSALYLCASSFQQGQETQYFGPGTRLLVL.

The chain couples TRBV5-4 to TRBJ1-1, with TRBD1 matching over 8 bases. The CDR3 loop spans 16 amino acids. J was trimmed by 2 bases and V by 4 bases; bases with no gene match: 10. Looked up from germline, CDR1 is SGHNT and CDR2 is YYREEE (reference sequence). The DNA for the CDR3 is TGTGCCAGCAGCCCTGGACAGGGACTGACAAACACTGAAGCTTTCTTT. Translation gives CASSPGQGLTNTEAFF.

The rearrangement joins TRBV19 to TRBJ1-1; D is unclear. Germline lookup yields CDR1 LNHDA and CDR2 SQIVND (reference sequence). The CDR3 has 14 residues. V was trimmed by 1 base and J by 10 bases, leaving 16 bases between them. The CDR3 DNA sequence: TGTGCCAGTAGTATAGTTGGCGGATCTAGAGGAGCTTTCTTT. Protein product: CASSIVGGSRGAFF.

This clone appeared a single time. Germline and junction disagree at one end, which may indicate a read error. The gene calls are TRBV7-2 and TRBJ2-7; a weak D match, TRBD2 (5 bases). The germline V gene has CDR1 SGHTA and CDR2 FQGNSA. This CDR3 contains 13 residues. The CDR3 spells CASSALLTGKVSF. For the CDR3, the DNA is TGTGCCAGCAGCGCCCTGCTGACGGGAAAAGTAAGCTTC.

V usage is TRBV19 and J usage is TRBJ1-1; 10 nucleotides agree with TRBD1. CDR3 length: 15 amino acids. Germline V gene data show CDR1 as LNHDA and CDR2 as SQIVND (reference sequence). Trimming cost V 5 bases and J 5 bases; bases outside gene matches: 8. CDR3 loop: CASSDRTGGRTEAFF. For the CDR3, the DNA is TGTGCCAGTAGTGATCGGACAGGGGGAAGGACTGAAGCTTTCTTT.

The V call is TRBV5-4, the J call TRBJ2-5, with TRBD1 identical over 9 bases. CDR3 length equals 17 residues. V trimming: 4 bases; J trimming: 4 bases; junction bases outside the gene matches: 14. The germline V gene has CDR1 SGHNT and CDR2 YYREEE (reference sequence). CDR3 in DNA: TGTGCCAGCAGCCCAACAGGGGGCGCCGGGCGTCGAGAGACCCAGTACTTC. Protein: CASSPTGGAGRRETQYF.

V gene TRBV4-3 combines with J gene TRBJ2-7; TRBD2 aligns across 12 bases. The trim removed 0 bases at V and 5 bases at J, leaving 11 bases unmatched. CDR3 length: 18 residues. The germline gives CDR1 LGHNA, CDR2 YSLEER. CDR3 amino acids: CASSQDGLAGGLSHEQYF. Here the CDR3 DNA reads TGCGCCAGCAGCCAAGATGGCCTAGCGGGGGGGCTTTCCCACGAGCAGTACTTC.

This chain connects TRBV4-3 to TRBJ2-1; 8 positions agree with TRBD2. CDR3 length: 18 amino acids. V lost 0 bases, J lost 7 bases, and 14 bases stayed unmatched. The germline gives CDR1 LGHNA, CDR2 YSLEER. CDR3 residues: CASSQETRASGLSNEQFF. CDR3 nucleotide sequence: TGCGCCAGCAGCCAAGAAACGAGGGCTAGCGGGCTTTCGAATGAGCAGTTCTTC.

This clone has more than one count but fewer than ten. The chain recombines TRBV30 with TRBJ2-3, with 8 positions matching TRBD2. This CDR3 is built from 17 residues. Germline V gives CDR1 GTSNPN, CDR2 SVGIG (reference sequence). Trimming at V came to 2 bases and at J to 2 bases, leaving 12 bases not matched to a gene. For the CDR3, the DNA is TGTGCCTGGAGTCCCACGGGTCGCGGGGGGCTCACAGATACGCAGTATTTT. It specifies CAWSPTGRGGLTDTQYF.

The chain has TRBV20-1 and TRBJ1-2; D gene ambiguous. Germline V CDR1 and CDR2: DFQATT, SNEGSKA (reference sequence). The CDR3 runs to 11 residues. With 0 bases removed from V and 12 bases from J, the gap between germline ends came to 11 bases. The CDR3 sequence is CSARDSRSNTF. The CDR3 region has the DNA TGCAGTGCTAGAGACTCCAGGTCGAACACCTTC.

V is TRBV5-1 and J is TRBJ2-5; D is unresolved. The CDR3 is made up of 12 amino acids. The germline V gene encodes CDR1 SGHRS and CDR2 YFSETQ. V lost 4 bases and J lost 2, with 6 bases in between. In nucleotides, the CDR3 is TGCGCCAGCAGCGACGGGCAAGAGACCCAGTACTTC. This encodes CASSDGQETQYF.

The CDR3 nucleotides are TGTGCCAGCAGCTTATCCGGCACAGATACGCAGTATTTT. Protein sequence: CASSLSGTDTQYF. The rearrangement uses TRBV11-2 and TRBJ2-3, with D hard to call. Germline loops: CDR1 SGHAT, CDR2 FQNNGV. The CDR3 runs 13 residues. Trimming left V 2 bases short and J 1 base short, with 4 bases between.